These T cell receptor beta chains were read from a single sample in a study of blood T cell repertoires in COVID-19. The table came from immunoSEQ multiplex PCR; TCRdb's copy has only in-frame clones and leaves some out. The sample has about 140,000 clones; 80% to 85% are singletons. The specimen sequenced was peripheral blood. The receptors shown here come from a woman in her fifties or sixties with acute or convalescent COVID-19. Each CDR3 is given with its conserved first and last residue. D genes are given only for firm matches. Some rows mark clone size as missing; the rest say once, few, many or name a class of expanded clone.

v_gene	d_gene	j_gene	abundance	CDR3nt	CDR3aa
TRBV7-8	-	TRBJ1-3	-	TGTGCCAGCAGCTTAGAAGCCTCTGGAAACACCATATATTTT	CASSLEASGNTIYF
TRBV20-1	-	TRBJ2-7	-	TGCAGTGCTATCGAGTACGAGCAGTACTTC	CSAIEYEQYF
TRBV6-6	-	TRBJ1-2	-	TGTGCCAGCAGTCACGTAACAGGGATCTCTGGCTACACCTTC	CASSHVTGISGYTF
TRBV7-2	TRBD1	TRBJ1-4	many	TGTGCCAGCAGTCCTCGGACAGGGCTAGGGGAAAAACTGTTTTTT	CASSPRTGLGEKLFF
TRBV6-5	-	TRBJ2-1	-	TGTGCCAGCAGTTACTCAGTGGCCCGGGGAAATGAGCAGTTCTTC	CASSYSVARGNEQFF
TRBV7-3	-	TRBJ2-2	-	TGTGCCAGCAGGTCAGGGACCGGGGAGCTGTTTTTT	CASRSGTGELFF
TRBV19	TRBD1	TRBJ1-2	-	TGTGCCAGTCGGGACAGGGGCTATGGCTACACCTTC	CASRDRGYGYTF
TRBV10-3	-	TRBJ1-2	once	TGTGCCATCAGCTCGGGGAACCCCAACTATGGCTACACCTTC	CAISSGNPNYGYTF
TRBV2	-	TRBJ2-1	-	TGTGCCAGCAGCCTTGTGGGGCGGTACAATGAGCAGTTCTTC	CASSLVGRYNEQFF
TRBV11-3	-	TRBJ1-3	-	TGTGCCAGCAGCTTAGGAGGCGGCGGAAACACCATATATTTT	CASSLGGGGNTIYF
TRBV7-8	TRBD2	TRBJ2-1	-	TGTGCCAGCAGCCAACTAGCGGGATCCTACAATGAGCAGTTCTTC	CASSQLAGSYNEQFF
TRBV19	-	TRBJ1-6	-	TGTGCCAGTAGTATAGGAGGTTCTTTGAATTCACCCCTCCACTTT	CASSIGGSLNSPLHF
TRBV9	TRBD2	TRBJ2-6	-	TGTGCCAGCCGGGGGACTAGCGGAACTGGGGCCAACGTCCTGACTTTC	CASRGTSGTGANVLTF
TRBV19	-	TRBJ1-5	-	TGTGCCAGTAGCGAGACAGTCCGAACAAATCAGCCCCAGCATTTT	CASSETVRTNQPQHF
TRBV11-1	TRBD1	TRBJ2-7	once	TGTGCCAGCAGCTTCAGGGGGTCAGGTCCAACCTACGAGCAGTACTTC	CASSFRGSGPTYEQYF
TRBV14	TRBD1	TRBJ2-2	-	TGTGCCAGCAAACCGGGACAGGGCTACACCGGGGAGCTGTTTTTT	CASKPGQGYTGELFF
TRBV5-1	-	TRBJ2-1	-	TGCGCCAGCAGCGGGGGGACTTCTCCAAATGAGCAGTTCTTC	CASSGGTSPNEQFF
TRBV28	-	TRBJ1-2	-	TGTGCCAGCAGTTTAGGGGGCGGTAAAAATGGCTACACCTTC	CASSLGGGKNGYTF
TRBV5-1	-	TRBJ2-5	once	TGCGCCAGCAGCTCCTCCGGAGACGAGACCCAGTACTTC	CASSSSGDETQYF
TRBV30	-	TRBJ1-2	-	TGTGCGGGGGGTGGTGGCTACACCTTC	CAGGGGYTF
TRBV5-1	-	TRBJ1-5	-	TGCGCCAGCAGCTTCTCGGGGGATCAGCCCCAGCATTTT	CASSFSGDQPQHF
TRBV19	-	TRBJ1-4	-	TGTGCCAGTAGTGTCAGAGCGACAGCAACTAATGAAAAACTGTTTTTT	CASSVRATATNEKLFF
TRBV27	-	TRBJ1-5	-	TGTGCCAGCAGTAAAACCTCGGGGAGGGTGGGGCTCAATCAGCCCCAGCATTTT	CASSKTSGRVGLNQPQHF
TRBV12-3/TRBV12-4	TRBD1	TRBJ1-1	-	TGTGCCAGCACGGTAACAGGGGCTGAAGCTTTCTTT	CASTVTGAEAFF
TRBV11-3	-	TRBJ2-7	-	TGTGCCAGCAGCCGGGACTCCTACGAGCAGTACTTC	CASSRDSYEQYF
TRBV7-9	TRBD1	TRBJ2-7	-	TGTGCCAGCAGCTACACCGGGACAGGGTCCTACGAGCAGTACTTC	CASSYTGTGSYEQYF
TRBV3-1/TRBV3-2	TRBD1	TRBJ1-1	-	TGTGCCAGCAGCCAAACTGGACAGGGGGCAGCTTTCTTT	CASSQTGQGAAFF
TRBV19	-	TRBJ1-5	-	TGTGCCAGTAGTCTGACAGATCAGCCCCAGCATTTT	CASSLTDQPQHF
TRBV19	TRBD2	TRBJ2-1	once	TGTGCCAGTACGTCAGCGGGAGGCCACCACAGTGAGCAGTTCTTC	CASTSAGGHHSEQFF